Below, one TCR beta chain is given with its context. Germline V CDR1 and CDR2: SEHNR, FQNEAQ (reference sequence). V shed 8 bases and J 4 bases; nucleotides not matched to a gene: 12. CDR3 length equals 15 residues. Two consecutive negative NP/OP PCR tests, clearance, or resolved symptoms defined Cohort 3 recovery. The sample is drawn from a study of blood T cell repertoires in COVID-19. Study information: Some COVID-19 samples were acute and others convalescent; all came from the United States, Italy and Spain.

Profiled with immunoSEQ multiplex PCR; TCRdb holds only in-frame clones, not every one. The sample includes a few hundred thousand clones, 70% to 90% of them seen just once. The J gene is TRBJ1-2, the V gene TRBV7-9, with 8 bases matching TRBD1. Sequenced material: PBMCs or T cells enriched from blood (not recorded which). This TCR was recovered from a man between 25 and 39 years old who had recovered from COVID-19. The DNA of the CDR3 is TGTGCCAGCGGCCCGGGACAGGCAATTTTCTATGGCTACACCTTC. It encodes CASGPGQAIFYGYTF. The full variable domain, rest sourced from reference TRBV7-9 and TRBJ1-2, is DTGVSQNPRHKITKRGQNVTFRCDPISEHNRLYWYRQTLGQGPEFLTYFQNEAQLEKSRLLSDRFSAERPKGSFSTLEIQRTEQGDSAMYLCASGPGQAIFYGYTFGSGTRLTVV.